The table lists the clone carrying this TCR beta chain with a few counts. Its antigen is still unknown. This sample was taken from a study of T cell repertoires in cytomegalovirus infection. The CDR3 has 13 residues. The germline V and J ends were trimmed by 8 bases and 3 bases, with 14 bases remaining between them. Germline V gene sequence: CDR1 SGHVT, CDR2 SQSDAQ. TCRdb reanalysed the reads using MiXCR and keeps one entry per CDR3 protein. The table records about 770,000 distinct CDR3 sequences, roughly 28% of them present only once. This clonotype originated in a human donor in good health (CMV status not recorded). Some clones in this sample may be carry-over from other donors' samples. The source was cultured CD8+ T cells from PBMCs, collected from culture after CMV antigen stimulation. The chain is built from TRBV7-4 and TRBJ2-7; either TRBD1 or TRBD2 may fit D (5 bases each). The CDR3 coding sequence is TGTGCCAGCGTACTAGGGGAGTACTACGAGCAGTACTTC. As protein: CASVLGEYYEQYF.